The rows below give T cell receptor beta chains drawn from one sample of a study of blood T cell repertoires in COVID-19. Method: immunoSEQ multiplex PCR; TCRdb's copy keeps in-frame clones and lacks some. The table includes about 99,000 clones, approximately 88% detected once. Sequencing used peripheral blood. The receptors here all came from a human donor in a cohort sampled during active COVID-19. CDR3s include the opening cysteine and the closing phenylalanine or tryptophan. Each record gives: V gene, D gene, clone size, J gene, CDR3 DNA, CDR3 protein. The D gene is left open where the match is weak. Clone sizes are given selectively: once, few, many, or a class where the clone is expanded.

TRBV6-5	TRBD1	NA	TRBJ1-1	TGTGCCAGCAGTTTCTTTACAGGGGACACTGAAGCTTTCTTT	CASSFFTGDTEAFF
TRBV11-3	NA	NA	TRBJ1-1	TGTGCCAGCAGACCACCGGGAGAGGACACTGAAGCTTTCTTT	CASRPPGEDTEAFF
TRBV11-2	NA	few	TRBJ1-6	TGTGCCAGCAGCTTAGTTGGCAGCAGGAATTCACCCCTCCACTTT	CASSLVGSRNSPLHF
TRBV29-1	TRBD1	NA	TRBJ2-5	TGCAGCGTTGGACCGGGGACAGTCGGAGAGACCCAGTACTTC	CSVGPGTVGETQYF
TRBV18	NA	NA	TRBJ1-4	TGTGCCAGCTCCTCGACTACAACTAATGAAAAACTGTTTTTT	CASSSTTTNEKLFF
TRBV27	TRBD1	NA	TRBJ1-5	TGTGCCAGCAGTGACAGGGGTCAGCCCCAGCATTTT	CASSDRGQPQHF
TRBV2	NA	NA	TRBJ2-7	TGTGCCAGCAGTACCGGGAGCGCCTACGAGCAGTACTTC	CASSTGSAYEQYF
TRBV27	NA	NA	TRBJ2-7	TGTGCCAGCAGCAAACGGGAGACCGGAGACTACGAGCAGTACTTC	CASSKRETGDYEQYF
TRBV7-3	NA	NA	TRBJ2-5	TGTGCCAGCAGCCCAGGGGGGCAAATCCAAGAGACCCAGTACTTC	CASSPGGQIQETQYF
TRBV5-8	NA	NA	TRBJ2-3	TGTGCCAGCAGCCCGCAAATCTCGCTAGGAGTTTCATCCGATACGCAGTATTTT	CASSPQISLGVSSDTQYF
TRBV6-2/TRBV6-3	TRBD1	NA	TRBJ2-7	TGTGCCAGCAGTTGGGATAGGACAGGTTACTACGAGCAGTACTTC	CASSWDRTGYYEQYF
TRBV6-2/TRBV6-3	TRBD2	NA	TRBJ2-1	TGTGCCAGCAGTTACCCGGGACTAGCGGGTTACAATGAGCAGTTCTTC	CASSYPGLAGYNEQFF
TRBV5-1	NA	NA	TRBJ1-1	TGCGCCAGCAGCTTGTCGGCAGGGCAACTCACTGAAGCTTTCTTT	CASSLSAGQLTEAFF
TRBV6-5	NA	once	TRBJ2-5	TGTGCCAGCCGGAGGGCATCACCAGAGACCCAGTACTTC	CASRRASPETQYF
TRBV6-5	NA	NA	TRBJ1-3	TGTGCCACCAGGGCACACTCTGGAAACACCATATATTTT	CATRAHSGNTIYF
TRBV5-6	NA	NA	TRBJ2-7	TGTGCCAGCAGCGGGGTCGGGAATTCCTACGAGCAGTACTTC	CASSGVGNSYEQYF
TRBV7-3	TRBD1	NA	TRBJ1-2	TGTGCCAGCAGCCTCGACAGGGTTAATTATGGCTACACCTTC	CASSLDRVNYGYTF
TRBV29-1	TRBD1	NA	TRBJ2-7	TGCAGCGTTGAGGGACAGGGCTTCGATCGCGAGCAGTACTTC	CSVEGQGFDREQYF